This T cell receptor beta chain came from a study of OX40 agonist ivuxolimab in advanced cancers. Using immunoSEQ multiplex PCR, the repertoire was profiled, and TCRdb retains in-frame clones only, with some absent. The sample shows approximately 15,000 clones, approximately 72% of them seen only once. By share, this clone ranks as medium-sized. The CDR3 loop spans 13 amino acids. Trimming cost V 5 bases and J 6 bases; bases outside gene matches: 3. The germline CDR1 and CDR2 sequences are MNHEY and SMNVEV (reference sequence). The chain combines TRBV27 with TRBJ2-2; TRBD1 agrees at 7 bases. This sequence originates from an adult with an advanced solid tumor such as melanoma, head and neck, liver or kidney cancer. The sequencing used CD4+ or CD8+ T cells sorted from blood, collected in a trial of the OX40 agonist ivuxolimab. In DNA, the CDR3 is TGTGCCAGCAGTACTGGGACAGCCGGGGAGCTGTTTTTT. This encodes CASSTGTAGELFF.